Below are 8 T cell receptor beta chains sequenced from a single sample in a study of blood T cell repertoires in COVID-19. TCRdb's table, derived via immunoSEQ multiplex PCR, lists solely in-frame clones and lacks some. The sample includes some 250,000 clones, around four fifths of them seen just once. The sample taken for sequencing was peripheral blood. The receptors stem from a man aged 80 or over with acute or convalescent COVID-19.

This clone was seen more than once but under ten times. CDR3 protein: CASSSRASGDYEQYF. CDR3 sequence (DNA): TGCGCCAGCAGCTCGCGAGCTAGCGGGGACTACGAGCAGTACTTC. This sequence joins TRBV5-1 and TRBJ2-7, with 9 bases matching TRBD2. J lost 3 bases, V lost 3 bases, and 7 bases had no gene match. The CDR3 loop spans 15 amino acids. Germline CDR1 is SGHRS and CDR2 is YFSETQ.

The CDR3 loop reads CASSRPSAGELFF. Written as DNA, the CDR3 is TGTGCCAGCAGCCGACCTAGTGCCGGGGAGCTGTTTTTT. The chain links TRBV7-6 to TRBJ2-2; D remains ambiguous. Germline V gives CDR1 SGHVS, CDR2 FNYEAQ. The V gene lost 5 bases and the J gene lost 6 bases, with 10 bases spanning the gap. The CDR3 is made up of 13 amino acids.

V gene TRBV5-5 combines with J gene TRBJ1-3; D is uncertain. The CDR3 extends over 15 amino acids. V lost 2 bases and J 0 bases, leaving 9 bases between the germline ends. CDR1 and CDR2 (germline): SGHKS, YYEKEE (reference sequence). The CDR3 here is CASSFAEFSGNTIYF. CDR3 nucleotide sequence: TGTGCCAGCAGCTTTGCAGAATTCTCTGGAAACACCATATATTTT.

The chain carries TRBV5-1 and TRBJ1-2; D uncertain. Looked up from germline, CDR1 is SGHRS and CDR2 is YFSETQ. Trimming removed 0 bases from V and 1 base from J, with 7 bases in between. The length of the CDR3 is 14 residues. The CDR3: CASSLATGNYGYTF. The CDR3 nucleotides read TGCGCCAGCAGCTTGGCCACGGGTAACTATGGCTACACCTTC.

This chain links TRBV6-2 or TRBV6-3 with TRBJ2-1; 8 nucleotides agree with TRBD2. Trimming removed 5 bases from V and 2 bases from J; junction bases left unmatched: 8. The length of the CDR3 is 16 residues. Germline V gene lookup returns CDR1 MNHEY and CDR2 SVGEGT. The chain's CDR3 is CASSRREAKAYNEQFF. The CDR3 DNA reads TGTGCCAGCAGTAGGCGGGAGGCCAAAGCCTACAATGAGCAGTTCTTC.

The CDR3 bases are TGTGCCACCAGTGAAGGGGGCAGGGGTCTGAATAGCAATCAGCCCCAGCATTTT. Its protein product is CATSEGGRGLNSNQPQHF. The chain recombines TRBV24-1 with TRBJ1-5, with 7 positions matching TRBD1. The CDR3 sequence is 18 residues long. Germline lookup yields CDR1 KGHDR and CDR2 SFDVKD. Trimming removed 4 bases from V and 0 bases from J; junction bases left unmatched: 11.

In this sample, this clone turned up once. The chain uses TRBV28 and TRBJ1-1, with D possibly TRBD1 on 6 matching bases. Germline-derived CDR1 and CDR2 are MDHEN and SYDVKM. Trimming removed 4 bases at V and 2 bases at J, with 14 bases between. The CDR3 totals 15 residues. The CDR3 DNA is TGTGCCAGCAGTTCAGCAGGGGCCTCAAACACTGAAGCTTTCTTT. Protein: CASSSAGASNTEAFF. Filled out from reference TRBV28 and TRBJ1-1, the complete variable domain reads DVKVTQSSRYLVKRTGEKVFLECVQDMDHENMFWYRQDPGLGLRLIYFSYDVKMKEKGDIPEGYSVSREKKERFSLILESASTNQTSMYLCASSSAGASNTEAFFGQGTRLTVV.

The V call is TRBV9, the J call TRBJ2-5; D is perhaps TRBD1 (5 bases). Germline V gene lookup returns CDR1 SGDLS and CDR2 YYNGEE. The CDR3 spans 15 residues. The V gene lost 5 bases and the J gene lost 5 bases, with 19 bases spanning the gap. CDR3 protein: CASSANRGGLETQYF. The CDR3 DNA reads TGTGCCAGCAGTGCTAATAGGGGTGGGCTGGAGACCCAGTACTTC.